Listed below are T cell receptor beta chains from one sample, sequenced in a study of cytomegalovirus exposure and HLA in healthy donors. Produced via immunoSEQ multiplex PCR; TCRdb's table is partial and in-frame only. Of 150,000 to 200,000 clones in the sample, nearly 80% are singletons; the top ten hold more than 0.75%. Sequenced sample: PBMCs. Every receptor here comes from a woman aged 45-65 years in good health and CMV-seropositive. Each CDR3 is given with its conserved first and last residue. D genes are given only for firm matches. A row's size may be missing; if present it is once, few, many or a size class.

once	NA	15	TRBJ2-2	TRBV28	CASSPSRANTGELFF	TGTGCCAGCAGTCCTTCGCGGGCGAACACCGGGGAGCTGTTTTTT
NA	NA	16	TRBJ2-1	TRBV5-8	CASSFEWGDSYNEQFF	TGTGCCAGCAGCTTCGAGTGGGGAGACTCCTACAATGAGCAGTTCTTC
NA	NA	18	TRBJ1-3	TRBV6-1	CASSEFYGTPSSGNTIYF	TGTGCCAGCAGTGAATTTTATGGGACACCCTCCTCTGGAAACACCATATATTTT
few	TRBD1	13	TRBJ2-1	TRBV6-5	CASSYGDRDEQFF	TGTGCCAGCAGTTATGGGGACAGGGATGAGCAGTTCTTC
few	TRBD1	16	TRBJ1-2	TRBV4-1	CASSRVTGQGNYGYTF	TGCGCCAGCAGCCGAGTTACGGGACAGGGAAACTATGGCTACACCTTC
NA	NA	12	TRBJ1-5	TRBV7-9	CASSLDSQPQHF	TGTGCCAGCAGCTTAGACAGTCAGCCCCAGCATTTT
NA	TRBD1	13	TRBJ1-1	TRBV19	CASSYRGSTEAFF	TGTGCCAGTAGTTACAGGGGTAGCACTGAAGCTTTCTTT
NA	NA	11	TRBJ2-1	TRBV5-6	CASSSGIFEFF	TGTGCCAGCAGCTCCGGGATATTCGAGTTCTTC
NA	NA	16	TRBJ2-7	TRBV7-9	CASSLEGGDAAYEQYF	TGTGCCAGCAGCTTAGAAGGAGGGGACGCCGCCTACGAGCAGTACTTC
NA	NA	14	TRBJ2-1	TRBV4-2	CASSQPERYNEQFF	TGTGCCAGCAGCCAGCCGGAGAGATACAATGAGCAGTTCTTC
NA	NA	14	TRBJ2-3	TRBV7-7	CASSLDWGTDTQYF	TGTGCTAGCAGCTTGGACTGGGGCACAGATACGCAGTATTTT
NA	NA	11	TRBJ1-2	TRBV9	CASSVRHGYTF	TGTGCCAGCAGCGTCCGTCATGGCTACACCTTC
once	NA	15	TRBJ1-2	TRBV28	CASSFSVMTNYGYTF	TGTGCCAGCAGTTTTTCGGTGATGACTAACTATGGCTACACCTTC
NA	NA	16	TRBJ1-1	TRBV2	CASSEKGGAQGTEAFF	TGTGCCAGCAGTGAAAAGGGGGGGGCCCAAGGCACTGAAGCTTTCTTT
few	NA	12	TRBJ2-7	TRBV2	CASRTLTYEQYF	TGTGCCAGCAGAACATTAACCTACGAGCAGTACTTC
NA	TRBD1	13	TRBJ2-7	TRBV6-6	CASSLSDRYEQYF	TGTGCCAGCAGTTTATCGGACAGGTACGAGCAGTACTTC
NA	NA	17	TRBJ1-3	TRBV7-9	CASSLVPPRVSGNTIYF	TGTGCCAGCAGCTTAGTGCCCCCGCGCGTCTCTGGAAACACCATATATTTT
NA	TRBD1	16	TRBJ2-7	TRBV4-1	CASSQGTGGNSYEQYF	TGCGCCAGCAGCCAAGGGACAGGGGGCAACTCCTACGAGCAGTACTTC
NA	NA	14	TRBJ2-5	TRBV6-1	CASSRTGLGETQYF	TGTGCCAGCAGTCGAACAGGGTTGGGAGAGACCCAGTACTTC
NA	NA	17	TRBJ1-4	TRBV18	CASSPQQGRATNEKLFF	TGTGCCAGCTCACCACAACAGGGAAGAGCAACTAATGAAAAACTGTTTTTT
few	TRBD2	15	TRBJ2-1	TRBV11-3	CASSLAGGPYNEQFF	TGTGCCAGCAGCTTAGCGGGAGGGCCTTACAATGAGCAGTTCTTC
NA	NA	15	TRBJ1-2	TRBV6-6	CASSQPGEGNYGYTF	TGTGCCAGCAGTCAGCCGGGTGAGGGTAACTATGGCTACACCTTC
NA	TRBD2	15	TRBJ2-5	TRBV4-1	CASSFGGGYQETQYF	TGCGCCAGCAGCTTTGGCGGGGGATATCAAGAGACCCAGTACTTC
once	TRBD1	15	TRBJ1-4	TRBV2	CASSETGTVNEKLFF	TGTGCCAGCAGTGAAACCGGGACAGTTAATGAAAAACTGTTTTTT
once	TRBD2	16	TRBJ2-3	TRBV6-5	CASSYYPAGDTDTQYF	TGTGCCAGCAGTTACTATCCAGCGGGAGATACAGATACGCAGTATTTT
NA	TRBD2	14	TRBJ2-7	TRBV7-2	CASSLAGGSYEQYF	TGTGCCAGCAGCTTAGCGGGGGGGTCCTACGAGCAGTACTTC
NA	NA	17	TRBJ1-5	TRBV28	CASIGHRQGLSNQPQHF	TGTGCCAGCATAGGGCATCGGCAGGGGTTGAGCAATCAGCCCCAGCATTTT
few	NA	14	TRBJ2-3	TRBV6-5	CASSYRGGTDTQYF	TGTGCCAGCAGTTACAGGGGCGGTACAGATACGCAGTATTTT
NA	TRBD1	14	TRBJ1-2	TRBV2	CASSIGTGRRDYTF	TGTGCCAGCAGTATTGGGACAGGGCGGCGTGACTACACCTTC
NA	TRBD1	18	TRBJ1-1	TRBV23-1	CASSPHRADRQGGTEAFF	TGCGCCAGCAGTCCCCATCGTGCCGATCGACAGGGAGGCACTGAAGCTTTCTTT
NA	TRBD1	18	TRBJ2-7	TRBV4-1	CASSQVFTGENSAYEQYF	TGCGCCAGCAGCCAAGTCTTTACAGGGGAAAACTCCGCTTACGAGCAGTACTTC
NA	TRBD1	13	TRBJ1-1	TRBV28	CASSFIQGYEAFF	TGTGCCAGCAGTTTTATACAGGGGTATGAAGCTTTCTTT